This T cell receptor (beta chain) was captured by sequencing in a study of identical twins. A universal primer binding site was introduced by template switching. The final cDNA contained unique molecular identifiers. TCRdb passed the 5' RACE reads through MiXCR, listing each CDR3 protein once. The table records about 520,000 distinct CDR3 sequences, 22% of them present only once. V shed 3 bases and J shed 0 bases, with 21 bases lying between them. CDR3 length: 19 amino acids. Germline lookup yields CDR1 KGHSH and CDR2 LQKENI. These data are also associated with another study on T cells expressing NK-cell markers.

The sample was CD4+ T cells sorted from blood. The chain recombines TRBV18 with TRBJ1-5; D might be TRBD1 (5 bases). This receptor was obtained from a woman aged 18-29 years in good health. CDR3 residues: CASSPKGRDSLYSNQPQHF. In nucleotides, the CDR3 is TGTGCCAGCTCACCTAAGGGGCGGGACTCACTCTATAGCAATCAGCCCCAGCATTTT.